The T cell receptor beta chain described here comes from a study of T-cell memory formation after mild COVID-19. General observations from the study: Clones that contracted from day 15 to 85 were balanced CD4/CD8, while later expanders leaned CD4+.

TCR alpha and TCR beta cDNA libraries carrying sample barcodes and UMIs came from 5'RACE with constant-segment primers. MiXCR was run by TCRdb on the 5' RACE reads, yielding one entry per CDR3 protein. The repertoire has about 400,000 distinct CDR3 sequences, about 22% of them found once; the top ten carry over 10%. Trimming removed 0 bases from V and 5 bases from J, with 13 bases in between. CDR1 is SQVTM and CDR2 is ANQGSEA in the germline V gene. The CDR3 length is 14 residues. Regarding this clonotype: Antigen: not known.

The specimen was PBMCs or a T cell subset sorted from them (not recorded which). The receptor comes from an adult woman who had mild COVID-19 (a few samples of this study predate the infection). Cell type and time point are not known. The chain couples TRBV29-1 to TRBJ2-5; the D gene is possibly TRBD2 (5 bases). CDR3 in DNA: TGCAGCGTTGAAGATTCTAGCACTGGGGAGACCCAGTACTTC. It codes for CSVEDSSTGETQYF. Looking up the rest from reference TRBV29-1 and TRBJ2-5 gives the full variable domain: SAVISQKPSRDICQRGTSLTIQCQVDSQVTMMFWYRQQPGQSLTLIATANQGSEATYESGFVIDKFPISRPNLTFSTLTVSNMSPEDSSIYLCSVEDSSTGETQYFGPGTRLLVL.